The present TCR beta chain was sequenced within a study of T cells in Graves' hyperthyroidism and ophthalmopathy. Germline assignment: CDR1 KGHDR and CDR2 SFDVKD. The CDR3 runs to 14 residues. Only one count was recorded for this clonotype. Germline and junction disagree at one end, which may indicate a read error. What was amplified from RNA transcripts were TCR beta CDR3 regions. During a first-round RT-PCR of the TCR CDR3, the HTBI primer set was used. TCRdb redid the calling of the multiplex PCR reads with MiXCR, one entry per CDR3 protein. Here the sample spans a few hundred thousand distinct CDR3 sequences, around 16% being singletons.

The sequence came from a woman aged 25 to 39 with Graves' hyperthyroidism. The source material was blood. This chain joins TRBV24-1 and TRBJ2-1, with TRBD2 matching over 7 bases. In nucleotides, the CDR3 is TGTGTCACCGGGGGAGCTAGCGGCCTTAATGAGCAGTTCTTC. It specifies CVTGGASGLNEQFF.